This T cell receptor beta chain derives from a study of cytomegalovirus exposure and HLA in healthy donors. PCR primers comprised 60 Vbeta and 13 Jbeta primers. TCRdb keeps only in-frame clones here, not all; method: immunoSEQ multiplex PCR. Of roughly 150,000 clones detected, more than 60% appear once; the ten largest clones hold about 13%. Trimming stripped 0 bases from V and 5 bases from J, with 8 bases between. The V gene's germline CDR1 is SGHKS and CDR2 YYEKEE (reference sequence). The CDR3 contains 14 residues. This chain links TRBV5-5 with TRBJ2-2; TRBD2 might be the D (5 bases). The material sequenced was PBMCs. This TCR came from a man aged 40-49 years in good health and CMV-seropositive. CDR3 coding DNA: TGTGCCAGCAGCTTGGTAGGACTTACCGGGGAGCTGTTTTTT. It codes for CASSLVGLTGELFF.